Shown below are 21 T cell receptor beta chains from a single sample sequenced in a study of identical twins. MiXCR was run by TCRdb on the 5' RACE reads, yielding one entry per CDR3 protein. The sample yields 500,000 to 550,000 distinct CDR3 sequences, less than 25% seen once. These same records also appear under a second study, on T cells expressing NK-cell markers.

Sequenced sample: CD4+ T cells sorted from blood. The receptors shown here come from a woman aged 18-30 years in good health.

The chain joins TRBV5-1 to TRBJ2-3, with 10 bases matching TRBD2. Trimming cost V 0 bases and J 6 bases; bases outside gene matches: 4. The CDR3 is made up of 15 amino acids. CDR1 and CDR2 (germline): SGHRS, YFSETQ. This CDR3 reads CASSLDPSGSDTQYF. CDR3 nucleotide sequence: TGCGCCAGCAGCTTGGACCCTAGCGGGAGCGATACGCAGTATTTT.

The gene calls are TRBV19 and TRBJ1-2; 11 positions match TRBD1. This CDR3 has 16 residues. The ends lost 6 bases at V and 1 base at J; junction bases unmatched: 7. Looked up from germline, CDR1 is LNHDA and CDR2 is SQIVND (reference sequence). CDR3 coding DNA: TGTGCCAGTAGCCCGGGACAGGGGGAGAATAACTATGGCTACACCTTC. Its protein is CASSPGQGENNYGYTF.

The rearrangement joins TRBV7-9 to TRBJ1-3; D call uncertain. Per the germline V gene, CDR1 is SEHNR and CDR2 is FQNEAQ (reference sequence). The CDR3 runs 13 residues. The germline V and J ends were trimmed by 2 bases and 4 bases, with 6 bases remaining between them. CDR3 DNA sequence: TGTGCCAGCAGCTTACTGGACGGAAACACCATATATTTT. Its protein product is CASSLLDGNTIYF.

This clonotype has only a few counts. This chain joins TRBV20-1 and TRBJ1-1, with D perhaps TRBD1 (5 bases). From germline, CDR1 is DFQATT and CDR2 SNEGSKA (reference sequence). CDR3 size: 15 residues. V was cut by 5 bases and J by 0 bases, with 16 bases left in between. The CDR3: CSAPRQRTMNTEAFF. CDR3 bases: TGCAGTGCTCCCCGACAGCGAACCATGAACACTGAAGCTTTCTTT.

V gene TRBV29-1 combines with J gene TRBJ2-7; unclear D gene. This CDR3 has 12 residues. The V gene lost 4 bases and the J gene lost 1 base, with 8 bases spanning the gap. The germline V gene encodes CDR1 SQVTM and CDR2 ANQGSEA. The CDR3 sequence: CSVAGRSYEQYF. CDR3 in DNA: TGCAGCGTTGCTGGCCGTTCCTACGAGCAGTACTTC.

The chain is built from TRBV11-2 and TRBJ2-2, with 8 nucleotides matching TRBD1. Trimming at V came to 0 bases and at J to 5 bases, leaving 2 bases not matched to a gene. This CDR3 spans 15 amino acids. Germline V gene sequence: CDR1 SGHAT, CDR2 FQNNGV. CDR3 bases: TGTGCCAGCAGCTTAGACAGGGGGCCAACCGGGGAGCTGTTTTTT. It specifies CASSLDRGPTGELFF.

The chain joins TRBV9 to TRBJ2-5; D is ambiguous. CDR3 length: 15 amino acids. Trimming removed 4 bases at V and 2 bases at J, with 15 bases between. Germline CDR1 and CDR2: SGDLS and YYNGEE. In DNA form, the CDR3 reads TGTGCCAGCAGCCCCACTTGGGCAGGTCAAGAGACCCAGTACTTC. This translates into CASSPTWAGQETQYF.

This clonotype showed up just a few times. The J gene is TRBJ2-4, the V gene TRBV27; TRBD2 aligns across 8 bases. The CDR3 contains 13 residues. J lost 7 bases, V lost 7 bases, and 6 bases had no gene match. From germline, CDR1 is MNHEY and CDR2 SMNVEV (reference sequence). The CDR3 here is CASNSGAGNIQYF. Written as DNA, the CDR3 is TGTGCCAGCAATAGCGGGGCAGGGAACATTCAGTACTTC.

This clonotype was observed at least ten times. V is TRBV29-1 and J is TRBJ2-7, with D hard to call. This CDR3 spans 12 amino acids. Trimming shortened V by 4 bases and J by 6 bases, and 13 bases separated the two germline ends. Looked up from germline, CDR1 is SQVTM and CDR2 is ANQGSEA. In nucleotides, the CDR3 is TGCAGCGTTGCGAAGGATTCGAGCGAGCAGTACTTC. It yields the protein CSVAKDSSEQYF.

The CDR3 sequence: CSVAESEAFF. CDR3 bases: TGCAGCGTTGCCGAGAGTGAAGCTTTCTTT. J is TRBJ1-1 and V is TRBV29-1; D is uncertain. V lost 4 bases and J 7 bases, leaving 7 bases between the germline ends. The CDR3 consists of 10 residues. Germline-derived CDR1 and CDR2 are SQVTM and ANQGSEA.

This clonotype came up a few times. The chain carries TRBV6-2 or TRBV6-3 and TRBJ2-1; a weak D match, TRBD2 (6 bases). This CDR3 comprises 15 residues. Germline CDR1 MNHEY, CDR2 SVGEGT. The V and J ends lost 10 bases and 0 bases respectively, with 16 bases between them. Written as DNA, the CDR3 is TGTGCCACCGCACTACGGGGGACCTCCTACAATGAGCAGTTCTTC. This translates into CATALRGTSYNEQFF.

The chain joins TRBV29-1 to TRBJ2-5; 9 bases line up with TRBD1. CDR1 is SQVTM, CDR2 ANQGSEA, per germline. V lost 7 bases and J lost 4; bases outside the gene matches: 10. CDR3 length: 14 residues. Here the CDR3 reads CSGGTGMLPETQYF. The CDR3 nucleotides are TGCAGCGGGGGGACAGGGATGCTTCCAGAGACCCAGTACTTC.

This clonotype was recorded a few times. The chain is built from TRBV12-3 or TRBV12-4 and TRBJ2-4, with unresolved D. Trimming removed 2 bases at V and 10 bases at J, with 9 bases between. This CDR3 comprises 12 residues. The CDR3 DNA follows: TGTGCCAGCAGTTTAAGTAGCCTTATTCAGTACTTC. It codes for CASSLSSLIQYF.

This clonotype occurred a few times. The chain has TRBV12-3 or TRBV12-4 and TRBJ2-7; D is tentatively TRBD1 or TRBD2 (5 bases each). The CDR3 spans 16 residues. V was clipped by 8 bases and J by 3 bases, with 23 bases between them. The DNA for the CDR3 is TGTGCCAGCCGGAGGAGCCTTGGGGGAGCGGTCTACGAGCAGTACTTC. This encodes CASRRSLGGAVYEQYF.

V gene TRBV5-8 combines with J gene TRBJ2-2; 8 nucleotides agree with TRBD1. CDR3 length: 16 residues. Germline V lookup: CDR1 SGHTS, CDR2 YDEGEE. Germline trimming cut 4 bases from V and 6 bases from J; bases unmatched to any gene: 11. The CDR3 sequence is CASSPDRGRWAGELFF. Here the CDR3 DNA reads TGTGCCAGCAGCCCTGACAGGGGTAGATGGGCCGGGGAGCTGTTTTTT.

The chain combines TRBV6-2 or TRBV6-3 with TRBJ2-7; no clear D gene. CDR1 and CDR2 (germline): MNHEY, SVGEGT. Trimming took 6 bases from V and 2 from J, leaving 11 bases between them. The CDR3 extends over 13 amino acids. In DNA form, the CDR3 reads TGTGCCAGCAGACCCTATCTTACCTACGAGCAGTACTTC. It codes for CASRPYLTYEQYF.

This clonotype showed up many times. The gene calls are TRBV4-2 and TRBJ2-2, with D possibly TRBD2 on 6 matching bases. The CDR3 totals 17 residues. V was pared by 1 base and J by 6 bases, with 18 bases between. CDR1 is LGHNA, CDR2 YNFKEQ, per germline. CDR3 nucleotide sequence: TGTGCCAGCAGCCAAGGACGCACCGGGACTCTTTCCGGGGAGCTGTTTTTT. It codes for CASSQGRTGTLSGELFF.

This clonotype was observed at least ten times. The J gene is TRBJ2-1, the V gene TRBV20-1; perhaps D is TRBD1 or TRBD2 (5 bases each). Trimming cost V 4 bases and J 12 bases, with 10 bases left between them. The CDR3 covers 10 residues. The germline V gene has CDR1 DFQATT and CDR2 SNEGSKA (reference sequence). The CDR3, as DNA: TGCAGTGCTACATCTGGGGGGCAGTTCTTC. Translating gives CSATSGGQFF.

This rearrangement joins TRBV7-3 to TRBJ2-5, with TRBD1 identical over 10 bases. Germline V gene sequence: CDR1 SGHTA, CDR2 FQGTGA. The CDR3 is 15 amino acids. The J segment lost 4 bases and the V segment lost 2 bases, leaving 4 bases of the junction unmatched. The CDR3 coding sequence is TGTGCCAGCAGCTTACGACAGGGGGCAGGAGAGACCCAGTACTTC. This sequence encodes CASSLRQGAGETQYF.

This clonotype came up a few times. CDR3 in amino acids: CSVGARGVNQPQHF. The CDR3 nucleotides are TGCAGCGTTGGGGCCCGAGGAGTAAATCAGCCCCAGCATTTT. J is TRBJ1-5 and V is TRBV29-1; D gene ambiguous. Germline V gene data show CDR1 as SQVTM and CDR2 as ANQGSEA. The CDR3 is 14 residues long. V lost 4 bases, J lost 4 bases, and 14 bases lay in between.

This clonotype was seen only a few times. This rearrangement joins TRBV9 to TRBJ2-6; 9 nucleotides match TRBD1. CDR3 size: 18 residues. CDR1 SGDLS and CDR2 YYNGEE come from the germline V gene. The ends lost 4 bases at V and 1 base at J; junction bases unmatched: 9. Here the CDR3 DNA reads TGTGCCAGCAGCCCCCGGGACAGGGTGGGGTCTGGGGCCAACGTCCTGACTTTC. The encoded protein is CASSPRDRVGSGANVLTF.